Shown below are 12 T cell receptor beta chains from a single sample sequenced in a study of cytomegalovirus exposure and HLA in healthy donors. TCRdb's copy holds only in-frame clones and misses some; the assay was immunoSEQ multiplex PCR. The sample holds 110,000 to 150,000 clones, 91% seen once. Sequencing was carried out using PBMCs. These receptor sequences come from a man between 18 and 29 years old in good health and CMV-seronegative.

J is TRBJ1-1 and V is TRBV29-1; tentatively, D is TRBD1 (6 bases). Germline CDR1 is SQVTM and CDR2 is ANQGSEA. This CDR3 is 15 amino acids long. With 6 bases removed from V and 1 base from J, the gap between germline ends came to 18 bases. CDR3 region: CSVYGGGQGNTEAFF. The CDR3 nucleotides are TGCAGCGTCTACGGGGGGGGCCAGGGGAACACTGAAGCTTTCTTT.

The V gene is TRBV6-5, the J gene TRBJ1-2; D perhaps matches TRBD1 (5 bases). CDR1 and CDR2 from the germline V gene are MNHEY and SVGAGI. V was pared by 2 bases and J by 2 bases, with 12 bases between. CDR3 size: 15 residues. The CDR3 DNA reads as TGTGCCAGCAGTTACACCCCCCCAGGGAACTATGGCTACACCTTC. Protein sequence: CASSYTPPGNYGYTF.

CDR3 residues: CASRTGTEAFF. DNA of the CDR3: TGTGCCAGCAGAACCGGGACAGAAGCTTTCTTT. The rearrangement uses TRBV7-9 and TRBJ1-1, with a weak D call TRBD1 (6 bases). CDR1 and CDR2 (germline): SEHNR, FQNEAQ (reference sequence). The V gene lost 6 bases and the J gene lost 8 bases, with 10 bases spanning the gap. CDR3 length: 11 amino acids.

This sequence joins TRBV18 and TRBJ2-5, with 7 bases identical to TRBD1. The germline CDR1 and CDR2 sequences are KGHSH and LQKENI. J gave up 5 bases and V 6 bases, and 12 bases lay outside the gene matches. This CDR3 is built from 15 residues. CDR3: CASSLQGPPEETQYF. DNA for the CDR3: TGTGCCAGCTCCCTACAGGGGCCCCCGGAGGAGACCCAGTACTTC.

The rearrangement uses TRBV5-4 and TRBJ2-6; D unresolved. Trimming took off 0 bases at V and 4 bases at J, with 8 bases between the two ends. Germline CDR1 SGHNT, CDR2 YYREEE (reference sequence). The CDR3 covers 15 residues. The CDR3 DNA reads TGTGCCAGCAGCTTGGAAAGGAGCGGGGCCAACGTCCTGACTTTC. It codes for CASSLERSGANVLTF. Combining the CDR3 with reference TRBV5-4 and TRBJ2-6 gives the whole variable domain ETGVTQSPTHLIKTRGQQVTLRCSSQSGHNTVSWYQQALGQGPQFIFQYYREEENGRGNFPPRFSGLQFPNYSSELNVNALELDDSALYLCASSLERSGANVLTFGAGSRLTVL.

CDR3 residues: CASSLLAGASTDTQYF. The CDR3 nucleotides are TGCGCCAGCAGCTTACTAGCGGGAGCTAGCACAGATACGCAGTATTTT. The chain uses TRBV5-1 and TRBJ2-3; 11 bases match TRBD2. V lost 2 bases, J lost 0 bases, and 2 bases stayed unmatched. This CDR3 spans 16 amino acids. The germline V gene has CDR1 SGHRS and CDR2 YFSETQ.

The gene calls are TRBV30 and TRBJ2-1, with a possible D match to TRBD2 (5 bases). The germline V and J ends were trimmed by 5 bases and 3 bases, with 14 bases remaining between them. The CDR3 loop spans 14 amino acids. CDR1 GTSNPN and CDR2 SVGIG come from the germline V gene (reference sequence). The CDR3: CAWGAEANYNEQFF. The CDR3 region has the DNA TGTGCCTGGGGAGCGGAGGCAAACTACAATGAGCAGTTCTTC.

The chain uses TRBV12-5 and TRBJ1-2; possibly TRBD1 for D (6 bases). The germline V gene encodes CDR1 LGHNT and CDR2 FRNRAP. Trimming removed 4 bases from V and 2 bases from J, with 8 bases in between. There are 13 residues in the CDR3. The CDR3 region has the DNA TGTGCTAGTGGTTCCACAGGGAACTATGGCTACACCTTC. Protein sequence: CASGSTGNYGYTF.

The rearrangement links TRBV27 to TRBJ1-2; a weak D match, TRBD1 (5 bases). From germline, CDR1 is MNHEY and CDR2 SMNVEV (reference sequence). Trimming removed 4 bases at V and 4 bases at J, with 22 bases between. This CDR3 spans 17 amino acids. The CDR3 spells CASSSHLTGSSIYGYTF. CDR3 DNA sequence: TGTGCCAGCAGTTCCCATTTAACAGGTTCTAGTATCTATGGCTACACCTTC.

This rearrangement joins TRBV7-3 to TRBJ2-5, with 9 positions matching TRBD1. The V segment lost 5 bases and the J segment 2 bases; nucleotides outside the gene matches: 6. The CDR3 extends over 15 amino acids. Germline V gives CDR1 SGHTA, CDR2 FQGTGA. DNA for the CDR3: TGTGCCAGCAGCCCCGGACAGGGGAGGCAAGAGACCCAGTACTTC. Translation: CASSPGQGRQETQYF.

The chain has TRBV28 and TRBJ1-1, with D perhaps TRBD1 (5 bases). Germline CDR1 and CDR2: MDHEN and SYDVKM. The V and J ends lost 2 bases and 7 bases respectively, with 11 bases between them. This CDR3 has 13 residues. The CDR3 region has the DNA TGTGCCAGCAGTTTACTAAACAGGTATGAAGCTTTCTTT. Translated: CASSLLNRYEAFF.

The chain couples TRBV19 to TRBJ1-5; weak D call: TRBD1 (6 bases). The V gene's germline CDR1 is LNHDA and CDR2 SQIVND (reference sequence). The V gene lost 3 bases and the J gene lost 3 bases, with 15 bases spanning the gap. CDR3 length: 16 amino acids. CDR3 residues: CASSMGGQIANQPQHF. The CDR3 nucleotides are TGTGCCAGTAGTATGGGGGGGCAGATCGCCAATCAGCCCCAGCATTTT.